This TCR beta chain is drawn from a study of T-cell reconstitution after alpha-beta-depleted transplantation in children. Between the trimmed V and J ends, which lost 4 bases and 9 bases, there was a span of 11 bases. The CDR3 consists of 12 residues. Per germline, CDR1 SGDLS and CDR2 YYNGEE. The TCRbeta library was prepared with unique molecular identifiers. Each CDR3 protein is one row after TCRdb ran MiXCR on the PCR reads. The sample comprises fewer than 1 million distinct CDR3 sequences, 16% of which are singletons, and around 5.3% rests with the top ten. The chain uses TRBV9 and TRBJ2-1; the D call may be TRBD1 or TRBD2 (6 bases each). The TCR sequence derives from a male patient younger than 18 who had a stem cell transplant for acute lymphoblastic leukemia, so the T cells may come from the graft donor. This specimen consisted of PBMCs, mostly from graft donor cells, obtained 360 days after TCRalphabeta/CD19-depleted stem cell transplant. In DNA, the CDR3 is TGTGCCAGCAGCACCGGGGGCGTTGAGCAGTTCTTC. It codes for CASSTGGVEQFF.